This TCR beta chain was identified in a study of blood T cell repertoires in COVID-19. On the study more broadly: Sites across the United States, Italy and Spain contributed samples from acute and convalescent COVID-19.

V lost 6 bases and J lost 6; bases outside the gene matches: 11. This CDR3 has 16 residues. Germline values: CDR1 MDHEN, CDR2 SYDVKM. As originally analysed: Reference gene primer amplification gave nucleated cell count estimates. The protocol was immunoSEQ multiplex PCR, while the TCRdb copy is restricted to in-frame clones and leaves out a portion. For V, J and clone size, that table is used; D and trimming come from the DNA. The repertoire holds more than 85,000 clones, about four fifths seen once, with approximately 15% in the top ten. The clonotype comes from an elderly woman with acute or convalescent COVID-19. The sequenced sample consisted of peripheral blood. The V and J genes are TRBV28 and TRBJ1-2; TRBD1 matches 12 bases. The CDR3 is CASRITGQGAHNGYTF. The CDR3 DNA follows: TGTGCCAGCAGGATAACGGGACAGGGGGCGCATAATGGCTACACCTTC.